The sequence of this T cell receptor (beta chain) was determined in a study of PD-1 blockade in classical Hodgkin lymphoma. Broader study findings: Newly diagnosed patients were reported to start with lower TCR diversity than healthy donors.

Produced via immunoSEQ multiplex PCR; TCRdb's table is partial and in-frame only. The sample has tens of thousands of clones, 93% seen once. This clone was detected only once. Its matching antigen is unknown. The length of the CDR3 is 17 residues. Germline V gene lookup returns CDR1 WSHSY and CDR2 SAAADI. V was pared by 7 bases and J by 2 bases, with 16 bases of the junction left unmatched. As to time point: newly diagnosed, previously untreated cHL patient sample. Comparators were PBMCs taken from newly diagnosed, untreated classical Hodgkin lymphoma. The chain is built from TRBV10-2 and TRBJ1-2; 7 bases are shared with TRBD1. Sequences were obtained from peripheral blood mononuclear cells (PBMCs). The TCR was taken from a human donor with classical Hodgkin lymphoma. The CDR3 region is CASTPEEGASINYGYTF. The CDR3 region has the DNA TGCGCCAGCACCCCGGAGGAGGGGGCGAGTATCAACTATGGCTACACCTTC.